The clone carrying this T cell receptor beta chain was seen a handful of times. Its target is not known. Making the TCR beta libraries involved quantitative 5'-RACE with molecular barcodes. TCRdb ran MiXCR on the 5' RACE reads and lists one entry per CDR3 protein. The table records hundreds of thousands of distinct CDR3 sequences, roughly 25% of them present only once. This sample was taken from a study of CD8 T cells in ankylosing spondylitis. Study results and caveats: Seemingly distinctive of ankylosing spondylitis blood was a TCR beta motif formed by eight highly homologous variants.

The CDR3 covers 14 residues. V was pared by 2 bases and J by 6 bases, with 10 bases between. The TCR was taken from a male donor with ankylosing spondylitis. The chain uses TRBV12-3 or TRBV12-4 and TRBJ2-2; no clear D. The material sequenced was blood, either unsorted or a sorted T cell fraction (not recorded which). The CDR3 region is CASSLKWISGELFF. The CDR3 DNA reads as TGTGCCAGCAGTTTAAAGTGGATCTCCGGGGAGCTGTTTTTT.